This note documents a single T cell receptor beta chain sequence. The antigen is undetermined. Germline loops: CDR1 SGHTA, CDR2 FQGNSA. The CDR3 loop spans 12 amino acids. The ends were cut back, 1 base at V and 8 bases at J, with 8 bases in the middle. Pooled in the analysis were second doses at about 4 or about 12 weeks. TCRdb's table, derived via immunoSEQ multiplex PCR, lists solely in-frame clones and lacks some. Of about 78,000 clones in the sample, 90% were seen once. These data belong to a study of T cell responses to AZD1222 COVID-19 vaccine. Study results and limitations: Close to half of all spike-specific TCRs reportedly target regions of the variants that are unmutated.

Here the sequenced sample was peripheral blood, taken 28 days after the second AZD1222 dose. This receptor was obtained from an adult who received the AZD1222 COVID-19 vaccine. This rearrangement joins TRBV7-2 to TRBJ1-2; no firm D call. This CDR3 is CASSLERVGYTF. The CDR3 DNA sequence: TGTGCCAGCAGCTTAGAAAGGGTAGGCTACACCTTC. Supplemented by reference TRBV7-2 and TRBJ1-2, the full variable domain reads GAGVSQSPSNKVTEKGKDVELRCDPISGHTALYWYRQSLGQGLEFLIYFQGNSAPDKSGLPSDRFSAERTGGSVSTLTIQRTQQEDSAVYLCASSLERVGYTFGSGTRLTVV.